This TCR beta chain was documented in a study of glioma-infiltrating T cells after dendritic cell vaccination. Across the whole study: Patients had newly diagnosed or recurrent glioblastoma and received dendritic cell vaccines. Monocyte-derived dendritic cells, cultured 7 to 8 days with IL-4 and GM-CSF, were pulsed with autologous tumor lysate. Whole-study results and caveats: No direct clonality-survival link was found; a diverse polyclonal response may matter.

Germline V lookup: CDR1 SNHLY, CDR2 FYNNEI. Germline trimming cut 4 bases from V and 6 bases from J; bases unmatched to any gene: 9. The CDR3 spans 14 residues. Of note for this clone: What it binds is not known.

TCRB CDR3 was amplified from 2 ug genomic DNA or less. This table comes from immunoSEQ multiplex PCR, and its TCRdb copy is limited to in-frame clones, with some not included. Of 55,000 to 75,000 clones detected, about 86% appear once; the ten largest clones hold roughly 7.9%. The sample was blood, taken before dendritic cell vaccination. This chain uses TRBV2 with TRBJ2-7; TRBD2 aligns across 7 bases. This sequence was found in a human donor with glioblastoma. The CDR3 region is CASSAQRGNSEQYF. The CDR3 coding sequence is TGTGCCAGCAGTGCACAGCGGGGTAATTCCGAGCAGTACTTC. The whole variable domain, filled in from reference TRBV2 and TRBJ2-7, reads EPEVTQTPSHQVTQMGQEVILRCVPISNHLYFYWYRQILGQKVEFLVSFYNNEISEKSEIFDDQFSVERPDGSNFTLKIRSTKLEDSAMYFCASSAQRGNSEQYFGPGTRLTVT.